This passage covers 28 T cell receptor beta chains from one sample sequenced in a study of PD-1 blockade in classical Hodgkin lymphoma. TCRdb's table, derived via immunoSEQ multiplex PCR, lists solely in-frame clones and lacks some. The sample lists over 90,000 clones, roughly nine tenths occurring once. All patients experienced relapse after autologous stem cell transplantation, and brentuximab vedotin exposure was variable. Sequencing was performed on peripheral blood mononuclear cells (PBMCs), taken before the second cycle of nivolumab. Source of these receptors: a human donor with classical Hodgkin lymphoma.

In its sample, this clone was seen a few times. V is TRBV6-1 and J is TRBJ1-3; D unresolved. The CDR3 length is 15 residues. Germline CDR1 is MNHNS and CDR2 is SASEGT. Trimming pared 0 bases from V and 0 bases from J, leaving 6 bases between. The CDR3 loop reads CASSEALVSGNTIYF. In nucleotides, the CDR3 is TGTGCCAGCAGTGAAGCTCTGGTCTCTGGAAACACCATATATTTT.

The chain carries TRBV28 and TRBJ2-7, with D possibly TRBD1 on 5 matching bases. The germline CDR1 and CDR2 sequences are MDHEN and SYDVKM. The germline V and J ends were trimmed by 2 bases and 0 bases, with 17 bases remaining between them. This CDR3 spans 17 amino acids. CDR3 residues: CASSLGAGQASSYEQYF. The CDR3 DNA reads TGTGCCAGCAGTTTAGGCGCAGGGCAGGCATCCTCCTACGAGCAGTACTTC.

This chain's CDR3 is CASSLAHGTGGTIRTDTQYF. CDR3 sequence (DNA): TGTGCCAGCAGCTTAGCGCACGGTACGGGGGGAACTATTCGCACAGATACGCAGTATTTT. The chain joins TRBV7-6 to TRBJ2-3; TRBD2 matches 7 bases. The CDR3 extends over 20 amino acids. The V segment lost 0 bases and the J segment 1 base; nucleotides outside the gene matches: 16. CDR1 and CDR2 (germline): SGHVS, FNYEAQ.

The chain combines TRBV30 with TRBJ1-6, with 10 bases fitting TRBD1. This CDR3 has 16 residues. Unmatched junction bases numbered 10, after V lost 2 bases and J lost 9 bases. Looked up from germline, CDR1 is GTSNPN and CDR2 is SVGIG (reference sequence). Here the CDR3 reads CAWSRAGQGRGSPLHF. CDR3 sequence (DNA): TGTGCCTGGAGTAGAGCGGGACAGGGGCGAGGTTCACCCCTCCACTTT.

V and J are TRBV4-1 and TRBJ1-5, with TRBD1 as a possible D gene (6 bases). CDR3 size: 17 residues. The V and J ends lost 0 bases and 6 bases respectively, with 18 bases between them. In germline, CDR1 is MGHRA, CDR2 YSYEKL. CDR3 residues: CASSQDLSRGGRQPQHF. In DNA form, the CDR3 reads TGCGCCAGCAGCCAAGATTTATCGAGGGGGGGACGTCAGCCCCAGCATTTT.

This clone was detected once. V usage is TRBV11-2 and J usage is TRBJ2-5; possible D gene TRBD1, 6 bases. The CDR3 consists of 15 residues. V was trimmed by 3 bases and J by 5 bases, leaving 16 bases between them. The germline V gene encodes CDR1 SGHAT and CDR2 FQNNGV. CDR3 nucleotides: TGTGCCAGCAGCTTTGGGGACAAAGTAATGGAGACCCAGTACTTC. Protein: CASSFGDKVMETQYF.

CDR3 nucleotide sequence: TGTGCCACCAGCAGAGATGCCCGCTCGCGGAACCTCACCGGGGAGCTGTTTTTT. This gives the protein CATSRDARSRNLTGELFF. The chain links TRBV15 to TRBJ2-2; D is undetermined. With 0 bases removed from V and 4 bases from J, the gap between germline ends came to 18 bases. The V gene's germline CDR1 is LNHNV and CDR2 YYDKDF (reference sequence). This CDR3 spans 18 amino acids.

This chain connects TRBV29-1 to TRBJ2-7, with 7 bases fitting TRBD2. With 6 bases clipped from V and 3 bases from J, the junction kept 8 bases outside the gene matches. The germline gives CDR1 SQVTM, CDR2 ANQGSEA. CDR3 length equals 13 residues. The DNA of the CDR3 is TGCAGCGTCTGGGGGGGATCGAACTACGAGCAGTACTTC. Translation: CSVWGGSNYEQYF.

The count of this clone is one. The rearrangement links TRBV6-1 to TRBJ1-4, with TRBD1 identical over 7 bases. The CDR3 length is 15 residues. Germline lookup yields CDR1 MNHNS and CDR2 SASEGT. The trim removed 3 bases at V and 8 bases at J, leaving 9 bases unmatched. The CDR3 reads CASSDPTGQREKLFF. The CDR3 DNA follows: TGTGCCAGCAGTGACCCGACAGGGCAGCGGGAAAAACTGTTTTTT.

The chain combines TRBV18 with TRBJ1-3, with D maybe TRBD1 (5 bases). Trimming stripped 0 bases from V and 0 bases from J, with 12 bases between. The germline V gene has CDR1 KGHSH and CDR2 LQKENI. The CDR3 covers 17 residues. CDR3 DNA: TGTGCCAGCTCACCACCCCAGGGTGGGTACTCTGGAAACACCATATATTTT. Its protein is CASSPPQGGYSGNTIYF.

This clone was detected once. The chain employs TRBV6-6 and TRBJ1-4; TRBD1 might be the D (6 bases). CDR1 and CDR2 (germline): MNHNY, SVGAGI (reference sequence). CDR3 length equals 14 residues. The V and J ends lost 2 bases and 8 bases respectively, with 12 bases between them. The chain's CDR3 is CASSYGGQPEKLFF. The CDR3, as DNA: TGTGCCAGCAGTTACGGGGGGCAGCCGGAAAAACTGTTTTTT.

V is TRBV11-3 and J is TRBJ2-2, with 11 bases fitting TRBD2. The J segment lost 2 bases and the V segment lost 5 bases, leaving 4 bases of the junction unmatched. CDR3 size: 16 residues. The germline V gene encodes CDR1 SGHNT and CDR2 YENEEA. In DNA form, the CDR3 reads TGTGCCAGCAGCCGTACTAGCGGGAGAAACACCGGGGAGCTGTTTTTT. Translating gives CASSRTSGRNTGELFF.

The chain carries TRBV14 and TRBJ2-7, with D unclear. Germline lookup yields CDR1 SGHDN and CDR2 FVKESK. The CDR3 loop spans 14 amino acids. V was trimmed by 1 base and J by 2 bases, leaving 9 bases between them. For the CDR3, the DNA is TGTGCCAGCAGCCAAGTACCAGTAACCTACGAGCAGTACTTC. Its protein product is CASSQVPVTYEQYF.

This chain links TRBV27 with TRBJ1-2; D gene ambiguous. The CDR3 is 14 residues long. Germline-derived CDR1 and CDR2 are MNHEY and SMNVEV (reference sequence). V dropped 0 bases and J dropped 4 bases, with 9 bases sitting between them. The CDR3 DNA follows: TGTGCCAGCAGTTTATCTCCTGAACCCTATGGCTACACCTTC. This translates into CASSLSPEPYGYTF.

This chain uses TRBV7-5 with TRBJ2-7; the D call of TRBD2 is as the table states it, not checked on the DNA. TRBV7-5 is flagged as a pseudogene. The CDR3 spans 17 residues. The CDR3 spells CVRSIISGVKGSYEQYF. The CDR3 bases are TGTGTCAGAAGCATAATCAGCGGTGTCAAGGGCTCCTACGAGCAGTACTTC.

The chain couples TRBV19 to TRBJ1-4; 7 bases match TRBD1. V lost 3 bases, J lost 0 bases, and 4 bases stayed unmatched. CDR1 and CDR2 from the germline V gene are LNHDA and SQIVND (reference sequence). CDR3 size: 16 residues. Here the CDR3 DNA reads TGTGCCAGTAGTATGGGACAGTTTGCAACTAATGAAAAACTGTTTTTT. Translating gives CASSMGQFATNEKLFF. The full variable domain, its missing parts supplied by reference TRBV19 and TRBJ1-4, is DGGITQSPKYLFRKEGQNVTLSCEQNLNHDAMYWYRQDPGQGLRLIYYSQIVNDFQKGDIAEGYSVSREKKESFPLTVTSAQKNPTAFYLCASSMGQFATNEKLFFGSGTQLSVL.

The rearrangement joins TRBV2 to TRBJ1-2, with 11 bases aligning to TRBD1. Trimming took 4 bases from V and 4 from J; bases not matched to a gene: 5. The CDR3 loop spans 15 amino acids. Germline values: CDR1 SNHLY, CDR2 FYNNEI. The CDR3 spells CASSGSGTGGYGYTF. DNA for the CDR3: TGTGCCAGCAGTGGGTCCGGGACAGGGGGCTATGGCTACACCTTC.

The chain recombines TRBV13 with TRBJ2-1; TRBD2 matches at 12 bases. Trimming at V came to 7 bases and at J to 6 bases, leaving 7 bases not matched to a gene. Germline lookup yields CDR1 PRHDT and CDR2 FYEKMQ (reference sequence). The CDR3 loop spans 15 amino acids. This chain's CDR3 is CASTLGLAGPNEQFF. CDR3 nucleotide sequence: TGTGCCAGCACCCTGGGACTAGCGGGTCCCAATGAGCAGTTCTTC.

CDR3 residues: CASSQGQVSPTGELFF. The CDR3 nucleotides are TGCGCCAGCAGCCAAGGACAGGTGTCGCCCACCGGGGAGCTGTTTTTT. V is TRBV4-1 and J is TRBJ2-2; perhaps TRBD1 as D (6 bases). CDR1 and CDR2 (germline): MGHRA, YSYEKL. Trimming left V 1 base short and J 4 bases short, with 13 bases between. The CDR3 is 16 residues long.

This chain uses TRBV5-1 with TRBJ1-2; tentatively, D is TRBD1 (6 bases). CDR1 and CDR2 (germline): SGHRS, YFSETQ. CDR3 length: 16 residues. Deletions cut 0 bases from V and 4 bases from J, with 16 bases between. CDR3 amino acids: CASSLGRGQLVYGYTF. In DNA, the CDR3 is TGCGCCAGCAGCTTGGGCCGGGGGCAGCTTGTCTATGGCTACACCTTC.

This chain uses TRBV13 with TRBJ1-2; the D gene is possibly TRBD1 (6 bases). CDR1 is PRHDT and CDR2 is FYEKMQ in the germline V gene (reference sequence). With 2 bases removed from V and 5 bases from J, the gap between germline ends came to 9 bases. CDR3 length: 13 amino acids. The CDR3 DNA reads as TGTGCCAGCAGCTTAAGGGGGGTTTATGGCTACACCTTC. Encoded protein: CASSLRGVYGYTF.

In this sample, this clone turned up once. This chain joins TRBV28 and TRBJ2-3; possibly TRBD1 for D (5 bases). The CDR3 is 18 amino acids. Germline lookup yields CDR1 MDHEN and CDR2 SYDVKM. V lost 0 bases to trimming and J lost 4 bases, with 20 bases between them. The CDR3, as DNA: TGTGCCAGCAGTTTATGGCCCATGGCAGGGAAGGGCCCAGATACGCAGTATTTT. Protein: CASSLWPMAGKGPDTQYF.

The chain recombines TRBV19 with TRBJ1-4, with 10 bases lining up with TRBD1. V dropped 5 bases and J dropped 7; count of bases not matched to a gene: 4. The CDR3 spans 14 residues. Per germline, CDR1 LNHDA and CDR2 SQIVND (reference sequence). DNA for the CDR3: TGTGCCAGTAGTCCCGACAGGGGGCTTGAAAAACTGTTTTTT. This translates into CASSPDRGLEKLFF.

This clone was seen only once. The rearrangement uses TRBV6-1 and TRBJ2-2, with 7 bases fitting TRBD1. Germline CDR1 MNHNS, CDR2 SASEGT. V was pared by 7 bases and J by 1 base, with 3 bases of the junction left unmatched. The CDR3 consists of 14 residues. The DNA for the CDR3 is TGTGCCAGCACCCGACAGGGGAACACCGGGGAGCTGTTTTTT. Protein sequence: CASTRQGNTGELFF.

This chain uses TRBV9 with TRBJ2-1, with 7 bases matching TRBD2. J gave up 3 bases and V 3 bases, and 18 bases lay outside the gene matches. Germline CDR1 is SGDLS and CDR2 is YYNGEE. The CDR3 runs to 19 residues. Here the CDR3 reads CASSASGAPLAVSYNEQFF. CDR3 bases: TGTGCCAGCAGCGCCTCGGGAGCCCCCCTAGCGGTTAGCTACAATGAGCAGTTCTTC.

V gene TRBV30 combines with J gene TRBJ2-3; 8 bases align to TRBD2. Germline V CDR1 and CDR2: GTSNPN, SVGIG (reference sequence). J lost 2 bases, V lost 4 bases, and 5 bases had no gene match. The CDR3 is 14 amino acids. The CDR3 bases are TGTGCCTGGATCAGAGCGGGGGCCACAGATACGCAGTATTTT. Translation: CAWIRAGATDTQYF.

The CDR3 DNA follows: TGTGCCACGACAGGGAACTATGGCTACACCTTC. It specifies CATTGNYGYTF. V is TRBV10-3 and J is TRBJ1-2; the match to TRBD1 covers 7 bases. Germline values: CDR1 ENHRY, CDR2 SYGVKD. V was pared by 10 bases and J by 2 bases, with 1 base of the junction left unmatched. This CDR3 has 11 residues.

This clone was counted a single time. The CDR3 reads CASSAPGTGGREQYF. CDR3 nucleotides: TGTGCCAGCAGTGCCCCCGGGACAGGGGGCAGGGAGCAGTACTTC. The chain employs TRBV28 and TRBJ2-7; 12 bases are a match to TRBD1. V shed 5 bases, J shed 7 bases, and the junction held 9 bases outside the gene matches. The CDR3 consists of 15 residues. The V gene's germline CDR1 is MDHEN and CDR2 SYDVKM.